The 29 T cell receptor beta chains below come from one sample, sequenced in a study of CD8 T cells in Susac syndrome. Random hexamers served to reverse transcribe about 0.45 to 1 ug RNA. TCRdb re-derived calls from the immunoSEQ multiplex PCR reads in MiXCR, one entry per CDR3 protein. Altogether about 130,000 distinct CDR3 sequences are present, 90% to 95% being singletons, with the ten largest covering around 0.12%. The sequencing sample was made of CD4+ T cells from PBMCs. These TCRs come from a human donor in good health.

The chain employs TRBV28 and TRBJ2-6, with D unresolved. Trimming left V 8 bases short and J 0 bases short, with 11 bases between. The CDR3 totals 15 residues. Germline V gene sequence: CDR1 MDHEN, CDR2 SYDVKM. In DNA form, the CDR3 reads TGTGCCAGCTTCGGGCGGACCTCTGGGGCCAACGTCCTGACTTTC. Residues: CASFGRTSGANVLTF. Full variable domain (remainder filled in from reference TRBV28 and TRBJ2-6): DVKVTQSSRYLVKRTGEKVFLECVQDMDHENMFWYRQDPGLGLRLIYFSYDVKMKEKGDIPEGYSVSREKKERFSLILESASTNQTSMYLCASFGRTSGANVLTFGAGSRLTVL.

The DNA of the CDR3 is TGTGCCAGCAACTCAGAGCCAACGGGCACCGGGGAGCTGTTTTTT. It specifies CASNSEPTGTGELFF. The rearrangement uses TRBV6-2 or TRBV6-3 and TRBJ2-2; D unclear. The V gene lost 7 bases and the J gene lost 4 bases, with 16 bases spanning the gap. This CDR3 is 15 amino acids long. The germline V gene encodes CDR1 MNHEY and CDR2 SVGEGT.

The chain uses TRBV28 and TRBJ1-5; maybe TRBD1 (5 bases). In germline, CDR1 is MDHEN, CDR2 SYDVKM. The CDR3 is 14 amino acids. V was cut by 5 bases and J by 7 bases, with 15 bases left in between. The CDR3 spells CASSGTQKRQPQHF. CDR3 bases: TGTGCCAGCAGTGGGACCCAAAAGCGGCAGCCCCAGCATTTT.

The chain is built from TRBV15 and TRBJ2-5; D remains unclear. The CDR3 length is 16 residues. In germline, CDR1 is LNHNV, CDR2 YYDKDF (reference sequence). Trimming removed 0 bases from V and 2 bases from J, with 13 bases in between. The CDR3 DNA follows: TGTGCCACCAGCAGAGATCTGGGGATACCTCAAGAGACCCAGTACTTC. Translation: CATSRDLGIPQETQYF.

The chain is built from TRBV4-1 and TRBJ2-3, with a possible D match to TRBD2 (5 bases). The length of the CDR3 is 17 residues. Germline CDR1 and CDR2: MGHRA and YSYEKL. V was cut by 0 bases and J by 0 bases, with 13 bases left in between. The CDR3 sequence is CASSQEKSGPSTDTQYF. The CDR3 region has the DNA TGCGCCAGCAGCCAAGAAAAAAGCGGCCCTAGCACAGATACGCAGTATTTT.

The chain combines TRBV20-1 with TRBJ2-7; D may be TRBD2 (6 bases). The CDR3 loop spans 13 amino acids. Germline CDR1 reads DFQATT; CDR2 reads SNEGSKA (reference sequence). V was cut by 3 bases and J by 0 bases, with 9 bases left in between. DNA of the CDR3: TGCAGTGCTAGTTGGGGAGGCTCCTACGAGCAGTACTTC. Protein product: CSASWGGSYEQYF.

This clonotype was seen a handful of times. V is TRBV7-2 and J is TRBJ1-5, with 7 bases aligning to TRBD1. V was clipped by 5 bases and J by 5 bases; unmatched bases: 6. This CDR3 region has 14 residues. The germline CDR1 and CDR2 sequences are SGHTA and FQGNSA. This chain's CDR3 is CASSRTGVDQPQHF. CDR3 in DNA: TGTGCCAGCAGCCGAACAGGGGTTGATCAGCCCCAGCATTTT.

On this clonotype: An end of the junction differs from the germline gene, which may be a read error. The rearrangement joins TRBV5-6 to TRBJ2-2; tentative D call: TRBD2 (6 bases). From germline, CDR1 is SGHDT and CDR2 YYEEEE. There are 16 residues in the CDR3. CDR3 DNA sequence: TGTGCCAGCACCTTGCTCGGGGAGGCGAACACCGGGGAGCTGTTTTTT. Protein: CASTLLGEANTGELFF.

The chain joins TRBV12-3 or TRBV12-4 to TRBJ1-1; 7 nucleotides align to TRBD1. V was pared by 8 bases and J by 0 bases, with 3 bases of the junction left unmatched. The CDR3 is 13 residues long. The CDR3 DNA follows: TGTGCCAGCCTACAGGGGTTGAACACTGAAGCTTTCTTT. It codes for CASLQGLNTEAFF.

This clonotype was detected once. V is TRBV19 and J is TRBJ2-7, with unresolved D. The CDR3 has 13 residues. V lost 5 bases, J lost 0 bases, and 8 bases lay in between. From germline, CDR1 is LNHDA and CDR2 SQIVND (reference sequence). The CDR3 DNA follows: TGTGCCAGTAGTCCGTCTTTCTCCTACGAGCAGTACTTC. This codes for CASSPSFSYEQYF.

The chain links TRBV2 to TRBJ1-5; weak D call: TRBD1 (5 bases). The CDR3 loop spans 14 amino acids. CDR1 is SNHLY and CDR2 is FYNNEI in the germline V gene. Trimming pared 8 bases from V and 1 base from J, leaving 12 bases between. The CDR3, as DNA: TGTGCCAGCCGGACGGGGGGGAGCAATCAGCCCCAGCATTTT. Its protein is CASRTGGSNQPQHF.

The chain recombines TRBV25-1 with TRBJ2-7; 7 bases align to TRBD2. Losses at the gene ends were 6 bases for V and 3 bases for J; bases not matched to a gene: 8. In germline, CDR1 is MGHDK, CDR2 SYGVNS. The CDR3 is 14 amino acids. The CDR3 loop is CASRSRDYHYEQYF. CDR3 bases: TGTGCCAGCAGGTCCCGGGACTACCACTACGAGCAGTACTTC.

This chain joins TRBV6-4 and TRBJ2-5, with TRBD2 matching over 9 bases. The trim removed 6 bases at V and 6 bases at J, leaving 11 bases unmatched. This CDR3 comprises 15 residues. The germline V gene encodes CDR1 MRHNA and CDR2 SNTAGT. The CDR3 bases are TGTGCCAGCAGGATTGGCGGGAGGGCCTTGAAGACCCAGTACTTC. It translates to CASRIGGRALKTQYF.

This chain connects TRBV7-8 to TRBJ2-7; either TRBD1 or TRBD2 may fit D (5 bases each). The germline V gene has CDR1 SGHVS and CDR2 FQNEAQ. V gave up 6 bases and J gave up 4 bases, with 19 bases separating them. The CDR3 length is 15 residues. CDR3 in amino acids: CASSRLEGRLYEQYF. The CDR3 DNA is TGTGCCAGCAGTCGGTTAGAGGGACGTTTATACGAGCAGTACTTC.

CDR3 in amino acids: CAISLGTDTQYF. The CDR3 DNA reads TGTGCCATCAGTCTCGGCACAGATACGCAGTATTTT. The chain employs TRBV10-3 and TRBJ2-3; D gene ambiguous. The CDR3 length is 12 residues. V was shortened by 5 bases and J by 1 base, with 4 bases between the two germline ends. The germline CDR1 and CDR2 sequences are ENHRY and SYGVKD.

The chain carries TRBV9 and TRBJ2-7, with D perhaps matching TRBD1 (6 bases). Germline CDR1 is SGDLS and CDR2 is YYNGEE. The CDR3 consists of 15 residues. V lost 3 bases, J lost 3 bases, and 16 bases lay in between. The CDR3 DNA sequence: TGTGCCAGCAGCGCCCCCGGGGACACGGGCTACGAGCAGTACTTC. This sequence encodes CASSAPGDTGYEQYF.

The chain links TRBV9 to TRBJ2-4; D not certain. Trimming removed 2 bases from V and 0 bases from J, with 9 bases in between. Germline V CDR1 and CDR2: SGDLS, YYNGEE. CDR3 size: 15 residues. The CDR3 reads CASSVNTVAKNIQYF. The DNA of the CDR3 is TGTGCCAGCAGCGTGAACACGGTAGCCAAAAACATTCAGTACTTC.

This chain links TRBV18 with TRBJ2-1; 11 nucleotides align to TRBD2. The CDR3 is 16 residues long. With V trimmed by 0 bases and J by 4 bases, 2 bases remained unmatched. Germline V lookup: CDR1 KGHSH, CDR2 LQKENI. The CDR3 DNA sequence: TGTGCCAGCTCACCACCGGGACTAGCGGTGTACAATGAGCAGTTCTTC. Its protein product is CASSPPGLAVYNEQFF.

The J gene is TRBJ2-5, the V gene TRBV10-3; the match to TRBD2 covers 14 bases. Germline V gives CDR1 ENHRY, CDR2 SYGVKD. This CDR3 contains 18 residues. Trimming at V came to 3 bases and at J to 1 base, leaving 7 bases not matched to a gene. The DNA for the CDR3 is TGTGCCATCAGTGACCCGACTAGCGGGGGGGGGATCCAAGAGACCCAGTACTTC. This codes for CAISDPTSGGGIQETQYF.

This clonotype came up once. A junction end diverges from the germline sequence, so it may reflect a read error. CDR3 loop: CASSLELAGEHF. The CDR3 DNA reads TGTGCCAGCAGCTTAGAGCTAGCGGGAGAACACTTC. This rearrangement joins TRBV7-2 to TRBJ2-7; TRBD2 matches at 10 bases. CDR3 length: 12 amino acids. Germline CDR1 is SGHTA and CDR2 is FQGNSA. Full variable domain (remainder filled in from reference TRBV7-2 and TRBJ2-7): GAGVSQSPSNKVTEKGKDVELRCDPISGHTALYWYRQSLGQGLEFLIYFQGNSAPDKSGLPSDRFSAERTGGSVSTLTIQRTQQEDSAVYLCASSLELAGEHFGPGTRLTVT.

Written as DNA, the CDR3 is TGTGCCAGCGGACCAAAAAGGGGACAGGGGTCATCCGAGCAGTACTTC. The encoded protein is CASGPKRGQGSSEQYF. This chain links TRBV6-6 with TRBJ2-7; TRBD1 matches at 10 bases. J lost 6 bases, V lost 8 bases, and 16 bases had no gene match. This CDR3 contains 16 residues. Germline CDR1 MNHNY, CDR2 SVGAGI (reference sequence).

The gene calls are TRBV28 and TRBJ2-1; 7 bases agree with TRBD2. The V and J ends lost 8 bases and 2 bases, in that order; junction bases with no gene match: 9. The CDR3 length is 15 residues. CDR1 MDHEN and CDR2 SYDVKM come from the germline V gene. The CDR3 DNA reads TGTGCCAGCGGAAGACTAGCCGACACCTACAATGAGCAGTTCTTC. This encodes CASGRLADTYNEQFF.

The chain combines TRBV23-1 with TRBJ2-7; D gene unclear. Being an ORF, TRBV23-1 has a function that is uncertain. The CDR3 extends over 17 amino acids. Between the trimmed V and J ends, which lost 4 bases and 3 bases, there was a span of 22 bases. As DNA, the CDR3 is TGCGCCAGCAGTCGATCGGGTAGGACGACCGAGAACTACGAGCAGTACTTC. This translates into CASSRSGRTTENYEQYF.

The chain carries TRBV12-3 or TRBV12-4 and TRBJ1-4; TRBD1 matches 8 bases. Losses at the gene ends were 1 base for V and 6 bases for J; bases not matched to a gene: 4. This CDR3 region has 15 residues. As DNA, the CDR3 is TGTGCCAGCAGTTTAGAGACAGGGGTGGATGAAAAACTGTTTTTT. Protein: CASSLETGVDEKLFF.

The chain has TRBV27 and TRBJ2-1; no clear D. From germline, CDR1 is MNHEY and CDR2 SMNVEV (reference sequence). V was shortened by 11 bases and J by 8 bases, with 19 bases between the two germline ends. There are 13 residues in the CDR3. The CDR3 DNA follows: TGTGCCTGGCACCCATCCGACGCCGATGAGCAGTTCTTC. It translates to CAWHPSDADEQFF.

This sequence joins TRBV18 and TRBJ2-2, with D hard to call. Germline CDR1 is KGHSH and CDR2 is LQKENI. The CDR3 loop spans 14 amino acids. The V end lost 5 bases, the J end lost 0 bases, and 7 bases lay between the germline ends. CDR3 sequence reads: CASSRVTNTGELFF. The CDR3 DNA reads TGTGCCAGCTCAAGAGTAACGAACACCGGGGAGCTGTTTTTT.

The chain employs TRBV5-1 and TRBJ1-2; possible D gene TRBD1, 6 bases. The V gene's germline CDR1 is SGHRS and CDR2 YFSETQ. Between the trimmed V and J ends, which lost 7 bases and 4 bases, there was a span of 17 bases. This CDR3 has 14 amino acids. The CDR3 loop reads CASSPETRGYGYTF. For the CDR3, the DNA is TGCGCCAGCTCCCCCGAAACCAGGGGCTATGGCTACACCTTC.

The V gene is TRBV18, the J gene TRBJ1-2; D may be TRBD1 (5 bases). V shed 4 bases and J shed 6 bases, with 12 bases lying between them. CDR3 size: 13 residues. CDR1 KGHSH and CDR2 LQKENI come from the germline V gene. The CDR3 DNA sequence: TGTGCCAGCTCACATCAACAGGAAGATGGCTACACCTTC. This gives the protein CASSHQQEDGYTF. The full variable domain, its missing parts supplied by reference TRBV18 and TRBJ1-2, is NAGVMQNPRHLVRRRGQEARLRCSPMKGHSHVYWYRQLPEEGLKFMVYLQKENIIDESGMPKERFSAEFPKEGPSILRIQQVVRGDSAAYFCASSHQQEDGYTFGSGTRLTVV.

The chain links TRBV5-1 to TRBJ2-5; 10 nucleotides align to TRBD2. Germline trimming cut 0 bases from V and 0 bases from J; bases unmatched to any gene: 2. CDR1 SGHRS and CDR2 YFSETQ come from the germline V gene. This CDR3 region has 16 residues. CDR3 sequence reads: CASSLALAGYQETQYF. The CDR3, as DNA: TGCGCCAGCAGCTTGGCACTAGCGGGGTACCAAGAGACCCAGTACTTC.